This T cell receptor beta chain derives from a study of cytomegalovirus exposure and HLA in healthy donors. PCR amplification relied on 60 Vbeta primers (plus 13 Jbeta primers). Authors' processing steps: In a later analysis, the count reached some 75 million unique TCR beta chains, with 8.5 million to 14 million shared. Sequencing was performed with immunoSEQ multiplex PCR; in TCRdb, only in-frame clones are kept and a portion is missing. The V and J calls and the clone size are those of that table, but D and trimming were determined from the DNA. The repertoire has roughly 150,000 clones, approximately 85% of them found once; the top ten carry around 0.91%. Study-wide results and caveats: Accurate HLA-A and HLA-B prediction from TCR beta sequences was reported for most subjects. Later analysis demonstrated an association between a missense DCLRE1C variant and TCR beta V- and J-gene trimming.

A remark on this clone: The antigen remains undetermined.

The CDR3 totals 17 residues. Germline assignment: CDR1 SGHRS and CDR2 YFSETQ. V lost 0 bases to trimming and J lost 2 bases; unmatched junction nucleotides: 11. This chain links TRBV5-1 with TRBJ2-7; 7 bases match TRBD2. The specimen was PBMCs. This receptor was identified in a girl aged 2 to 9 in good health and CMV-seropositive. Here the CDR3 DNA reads TGCGCCAGCAGCTTGGCAGCGGGACGGCTGGGGGCCTACGAGCAGTACTTC. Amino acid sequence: CASSLAAGRLGAYEQYF.